The T cell receptor beta chain under discussion was sequenced for a study of T cell clones after liver transplantation (dated by TCRdb to about 2019). About the investigation overall: ITN030ST, the source of the samples, was a randomized trial that attempted immunosuppression withdrawal within 2 years of liver transplantation. After a pre-transplant mixed lymphocyte reaction, TCRbeta sequencing was used to pinpoint donor-reactive T cell clones, which were subsequently tracked in post-transplant blood. Blood samples were taken pre-transplant, pre-randomization before withdrawal, and post-randomization after full withdrawal or failed withdrawal. Three of the eight recipients were HCV-positive; the others were transplanted for non-autoimmune, non-viral indications. To count as tolerant, a recipient had to stay completely off immunosuppression for at least one year without liver enzymes climbing beyond twice the upper limit of normal. The studied cohort comprised 8 liver transplant recipients, 3 classified as tolerant and 5 as non-tolerant. No induction therapy was given to the subjects, and standard immunosuppression was administered until randomization at 12-24 months post-transplant. Third party-reactive TCRbeta sequences were also identified from pre-transplant MLRs to serve as an antigen-independent comparator for donor-reactive sequences.

Thawed unstimulated PBMCs were stained for CD3, CD4 and CD8 and FACS-sorted into CD3+CD4+ and CD3+CD8+ populations. All 8 studied subjects were randomized to withdrawal of immunosuppression. The Qiagen DNeasy Blood and Tissue Kit was used for isolation of genomic DNA. Overall results and qualifications from the work: Donor-reactive sequences declined more than third party-reactive ones, suggesting partial antigen-specific deletion unrelated to withdrawal success. Once repertoire turnover was taken into account, donor-reactive detection showed a significant reduction for CD4 in 7 of 8 subjects and for CD8 in 8 of 8. In 5 of 8 subjects, circulating donor-reactive CD4 TCRbeta sequences decreased significantly after transplant, regardless of tolerance or HCV status. In a couple of subjects, low numbers of available donor cells limited the measurable donor-reactive repertoire. Because no allograft tissue specimens were available, donor-reactive T cells may have migrated into the graft instead of being deleted. Conclusions were preliminary, limited by small, heterogeneous patient numbers and non-standardized post-transplant time points.

CDR1 is given as MNHNS and CDR2 as SASEGT, both from the germline V gene. Trimming takes 3 bases from V and 1 base from J, and the germline ends sit 10 bases apart. Inclusive of the bounding cysteine and phenylalanine, the CDR3 is 14 residues long. Only the CDR3 DNA stays, 42 bases, in frame from base 1. High-throughput TCRbeta CDR3 sequencing of frozen genomic DNA was performed by immunoSEQ, including PCR amplification, mapping, bias correction and internal controls. Per the authors' processing: Productive rearrangements were kept, and unique TCRbeta sequences were defined by CDR3 nucleotide sequence plus V and J gene. For classification of a sequence as donor-reactive, at least 5-fold expansion in CFSE-low cells relative to unstimulated pre-transplant cells and a frequency of at least 0.01% were required. To ensure at least 90% detection power, minimum frequency thresholds were set for each subject based on that subject's lowest-template unstimulated sample. Repertoire turnover was measured by Jensen-Shannon divergence between the top 1000 TCRbeta sequences post- and pre-transplant. Changes in detection of donor-reactive sequences were tested with two-sided Fisher's exact tests. In TCRdb, the immuneACCESS table is reduced to in-frame sequences with V and J assigned. These tables do not hold every clone; where another copy was compared, an unresolved V gene accounts for under half, and the others remain unexplained. The D gene and trimming were derived from the DNA, and the V and J assignments and clone size from that table. The sample includes some 60,000 clones, with around two thirds observed a single time. The ten largest clones capture less than 3.5% of the sample.

On this clone itself: No cognate antigen has been identified for it. No quality values exist for individual bases; no much larger clone is one base distant.

This sample comprised CD4+ T cells from blood, obtained at the approximately 16-month timepoint. This chain joins TRBV6-1 to TRBJ2-7; the best D guess is TRBD1, with 6 bases matching. The TCR comes from a human patient who received a liver transplant. Following a transplant, some T lymphocytes may have been derived from the graft donor. The CDR3 has the sequence CASSEAGTSYEQYF. The DNA is TGTGCCAGCAGTGAGGCAGGGACATCCTACGAGCAGTACTTC.